The 27 T cell receptor beta chains below all came from one sample that was sequenced in a study of shared clonotypes between healthy human individuals. TCRdb's table, derived via immunoSEQ multiplex PCR, lists solely in-frame clones and lacks some. The sample holds approximately 470,000 clones; more than 65% are singletons and the top ten take 10% to 15%. What was sequenced was PBMCs. These receptors came from a woman aged 40 to 50 in good health. Some clones in this sample may be carry-over from other donors' samples.

The chain has TRBV19 and TRBJ2-7, with D possibly called TRBD1 or TRBD2 (5 bases each). Germline V gene data show CDR1 as LNHDA and CDR2 as SQIVND (reference sequence). Deletions cut 2 bases from V and 7 bases from J, with 18 bases between. There are 15 residues in the CDR3. CDR3 region: CASSITRAGSGEQYF. For the CDR3, the DNA is TGTGCCAGTAGTATAACCCGGGCAGGGTCGGGAGAGCAGTACTTC.

This chain joins TRBV4-1 and TRBJ1-1; TRBD1 is a possible D gene (5 bases). The CDR3 contains 15 residues. CDR1 is MGHRA, CDR2 YSYEKL, per germline. Trimming removed 2 bases from V and 3 bases from J, with 13 bases in between. In DNA form, the CDR3 reads TGCGCCAGCAGCCAACCCACGGACAAGGACACTGAAGCTTTCTTT. Protein sequence: CASSQPTDKDTEAFF.

The V call is TRBV5-4, the J call TRBJ1-1, with TRBD1 matching 7 bases. J gave up 1 base and V 4 bases, and 4 bases lay outside the gene matches. Per the germline V gene, CDR1 is SGHNT and CDR2 is YYREEE (reference sequence). The CDR3 consists of 14 residues. CDR3 coding DNA: TGTGCCAGCAGCCTGGACAGGCAGAACACTGAAGCTTTCTTT. Translation gives CASSLDRQNTEAFF. The whole variable domain, remainder taken from reference TRBV5-4 and TRBJ1-1, is ETGVTQSPTHLIKTRGQQVTLRCSSQSGHNTVSWYQQALGQGPQFIFQYYREEENGRGNFPPRFSGLQFPNYSSELNVNALELDDSALYLCASSLDRQNTEAFFGQGTRLTVV.

The genes are TRBV6-1 and TRBJ1-1; D unresolved. This CDR3 is built from 13 residues. Per the germline V gene, CDR1 is MNHNS and CDR2 is SASEGT. Trimming left V 3 bases short and J 0 bases short, with 5 bases between. CDR3 DNA: TGTGCCAGCAGTGAGTTGTTGAACACTGAAGCTTTCTTT. Its translation is CASSELLNTEAFF.

To note about this clone: This may be a read error: a much more frequent sequence differs by one nucleotide. The same CDR3 arises from other DNA sequences in this sample as well. The chain couples TRBV30 to TRBJ2-1; no reliable D call. Germline V gene lookup returns CDR1 GTSNPN and CDR2 SVGIG (reference sequence). Deletions cut 3 bases from V and 9 bases from J, with 9 bases between. The CDR3 is 11 residues long. The CDR3 DNA follows: TGTGCCTGGAGCCTCACGAGTGAGCAGTTCTTC. Its translation is CAWSLTSEQFF.

As for this clone: A read error may produce the germline difference seen at one junction end. The chain has TRBV28 and TRBJ2-2; D is perhaps TRBD1 or TRBD2 (5 bases each). The germline gives CDR1 MDHEN, CDR2 SYDVKM. CDR3 length: 13 amino acids. The CDR3 here is CASTHSMTGGLFF. The DNA for the CDR3 is TGTGCCAGCACCCACAGTATGACTGGGGGGCTGTTTTTT.

On this clone: A much bigger clone sits one base away, suggesting this may be a read error. The gene calls are TRBV7-3 and TRBJ1-2; no firm D call. The CDR3 spans 13 residues. In germline, CDR1 is SGHTA, CDR2 FQGTGA. This CDR3 reads CASSPGPTYSYTF. CDR3 nucleotide sequence: TGTGCCAGCAGCCCTGGTCCCACCTATAGCTACACCTTC.

The chain joins TRBV5-1 to TRBJ2-1; a possible D gene is TRBD2 (6 bases). V lost 0 bases and J lost 0, with 10 bases in between. Germline CDR1 is SGHRS and CDR2 is YFSETQ. This CDR3 has 16 amino acids. This CDR3 is CASSLGRGSSYNEQFF. CDR3 in DNA: TGCGCCAGCAGCTTGGGGAGGGGCAGCTCCTACAATGAGCAGTTCTTC.

In regard to this clone: With only one base between it and a far larger clone, this is likely a read error. This chain links TRBV15 with TRBJ2-5; D ambiguous. The DNA end is more similar to TRBJ2-7, so the J call may be wrong. The CDR3 has 12 residues. Germline CDR1 is LNHNV and CDR2 is YYDKDF (reference sequence). The CDR3 nucleotides read TGTGCCACCAGCAGAGATAAGGACGAGCAGTACTTC. Its protein product is CATSRDKDEQYF.

The chain carries TRBV19 and TRBJ2-5, with 15 bases lining up with TRBD2. With V trimmed by 5 bases and J by 5 bases, 6 bases remained unmatched. CDR3 size: 16 residues. CDR1 is LNHDA and CDR2 is SQIVND in the germline V gene (reference sequence). CDR3 sequence (DNA): TGTGCCAGTAGTCCGGGACTAGCGGGAGGTCGGGAGACCCAGTACTTC. Amino acids: CASSPGLAGGRETQYF.

The count of this clone is one. A far larger clone is one nucleotide away, so this likely arose from a read error. The chain carries TRBV2 and TRBJ2-5; TRBD1 aligns across 8 bases. There are 14 residues in the CDR3. Germline loops: CDR1 SNHLY, CDR2 FYNNEI. V gave up 6 bases and J gave up 13 bases; unmatched junction bases: 16. CDR3 nucleotides: TGTGCCAGCAGGAGGGGACAGGTTAACTACGAGCGGTACTTC. Residues: CASRRGQVNYERYF.

The J gene is TRBJ2-5, the V gene TRBV7-3; no clear D. The CDR3 is 14 amino acids. From germline, CDR1 is SGHTA and CDR2 FQGTGA. V lost 1 base to trimming and J lost 2 bases, with 8 bases between them. This CDR3 reads CASSLSSQQETQYF. The DNA for the CDR3 is TGTGCCAGCAGCTTAAGTTCTCAGCAAGAGACCCAGTACTTC. The variable domain in full, with the rest retrieved from reference TRBV7-3 and TRBJ2-5, is GAGVSQTPSNKVTEKGKYVELRCDPISGHTALYWYRQSLGQGPEFLIYFQGTGAADDSGLPNDRFFAVRPEGSVSTLKIQRTERGDSAVYLCASSLSSQQETQYFGPGTRLLVL.

This clone was counted between two and nine times. The rearrangement uses TRBV18 and TRBJ2-5; D not certain. The V gene lost 3 bases and the J gene lost 5 bases, with 10 bases spanning the gap. Germline V gene data show CDR1 as KGHSH and CDR2 as LQKENI. The CDR3 loop spans 13 amino acids. The CDR3 loop is CASSPQPWETQYF. In nucleotides, the CDR3 is TGTGCCAGCTCACCCCAGCCATGGGAGACCCAGTACTTC.

The rearrangement joins TRBV28 to TRBJ1-3; D call uncertain. Trimming cost V 5 bases and J 6 bases, with 17 bases left between them. The germline CDR1 and CDR2 sequences are MDHEN and SYDVKM. This CDR3 region has 15 residues. Here the CDR3 DNA reads TGTGCCAGCAGTCTATCTGGAGGACGAGTAAACACCATATATTTT. It yields the protein CASSLSGGRVNTIYF. Full variable domain (rest looked up from reference TRBV28 and TRBJ1-3): DVKVTQSSRYLVKRTGEKVFLECVQDMDHENMFWYRQDPGLGLRLIYFSYDVKMKEKGDIPEGYSVSREKKERFSLILESASTNQTSMYLCASSLSGGRVNTIYFGEGSWLTVV.

A remark on this clone: A far larger clone is a single base away, which makes a read error likely. Other DNA sequences within the sample encode an identical CDR3. The chain links TRBV11-2 to TRBJ1-1; maybe TRBD1 (6 bases). Germline V gene sequence: CDR1 SGHAT, CDR2 FQNNGV. CDR3 length: 14 residues. CDR3 amino acids: CASSLGRTEPEAFF. CDR3 nucleotides: TGTGCCAGTAGCTTAGGTCGGACAGAGCCTGAAGCTTTCTTT.

The chain carries TRBV5-1 and TRBJ2-7; 10 bases are shared with TRBD2. The germline V gene encodes CDR1 SGHRS and CDR2 YFSETQ. The V segment lost 0 bases and the J segment 3 bases; nucleotides outside the gene matches: 3. The CDR3 runs 15 residues. In DNA, the CDR3 is TGCGCCAGCAGCTTGGCTAGCGGGAGTAACTACGAGCAGTACTTC. Its protein is CASSLASGSNYEQYF.

This clone has a handful of counts. A single base is all that separates this from a far larger clone, so a read error is likely. The chain recombines TRBV6-5 with TRBJ2-2; 10 bases fit TRBD2. The CDR3 spans 15 residues. V lost 6 bases to trimming and J lost 1 base; unmatched junction nucleotides: 2. The germline V gene has CDR1 MNHEY and CDR2 SVGAGI. CDR3 protein: CASSRTSGNTGELFF. The CDR3 bases are TGTGCCAGCAGCCGGACTAGCGGGAACACCGGGGAGCTGTTTTTT.

The genes are TRBV6-6 and TRBJ1-2; D ambiguous. This CDR3 is built from 13 residues. Germline values: CDR1 MNHNY, CDR2 SVGAGI (reference sequence). V lost 1 base and J 8 bases, leaving 11 bases between the germline ends. In DNA, the CDR3 is TGTGCCAGCAGTTACTGGGTGGCGGAAGGCTACACCTTC. Protein sequence: CASSYWVAEGYTF.

The rearrangement links TRBV2 to TRBJ2-1; 8 nucleotides match TRBD2. V dropped 5 bases and J dropped 9; count of bases not matched to a gene: 18. Germline CDR1 and CDR2: SNHLY and FYNNEI. The CDR3 is made up of 17 amino acids. CDR3 loop: CASSSGTSVTGEGEQFF. CDR3 sequence (DNA): TGTGCCAGCAGTTCAGGGACTAGTGTTACGGGGGAGGGTGAGCAGTTCTTC. The whole variable domain, remainder taken from reference TRBV2 and TRBJ2-1, is EPEVTQTPSHQVTQMGQEVILRCVPISNHLYFYWYRQILGQKVEFLVSFYNNEISEKSEIFDDQFSVERPDGSNFTLKIRSTKLEDSAMYFCASSSGTSVTGEGEQFFGPGTRLTVL.

V gene TRBV6-4 combines with J gene TRBJ1-5; D call uncertain. The CDR3 runs to 13 residues. Germline V gene sequence: CDR1 MRHNA, CDR2 SNTAGT. V dropped 2 bases and J dropped 9 bases, with 11 bases sitting between them. The CDR3 coding sequence is TGTGCCAGCAGTGACGAGGCCGGAGGGCCCCAGCATTTT. The encoded protein is CASSDEAGGPQHF.

The J gene is TRBJ2-3, the V gene TRBV10-2, with D possibly TRBD2 on 6 matching bases. Deletions cut 7 bases from V and 0 bases from J, with 20 bases between. CDR1 and CDR2 from the germline V gene are WSHSY and SAAADI. This CDR3 contains 17 residues. Written as DNA, the CDR3 is TGCGCCAGCAAAAGGGGTAGCGGCACTTGTAGCACAGATACGCAGTATTTT. It yields the protein CASKRGSGTCSTDTQYF.

This clone has just a few counts. The genes are TRBV7-8 and TRBJ2-5, with 9 bases that match TRBD1. CDR3 length: 13 amino acids. V dropped 4 bases and J dropped 5; count of bases not matched to a gene: 2. CDR1 SGHVS and CDR2 FQNEAQ come from the germline V gene. CDR3 in amino acids: CASSSGTGETQYF. The DNA of the CDR3 is TGTGCCAGCAGCTCTGGGACAGGGGAGACCCAGTACTTC.

The chain links TRBV2 to TRBJ2-1; 8 nucleotides align to TRBD1. Looked up from germline, CDR1 is SNHLY and CDR2 is FYNNEI. V shed 6 bases and J 4 bases; nucleotides not matched to a gene: 8. The CDR3 has 15 residues. CDR3 coding DNA: TGTGCCAGCAGGAGACAGGGGCGATCGTACAATGAGCAGTTCTTC. The encoded protein is CASRRQGRSYNEQFF.

The V gene is TRBV2, the J gene TRBJ2-6; D call uncertain. CDR3 size: 16 residues. Germline lookup yields CDR1 SNHLY and CDR2 FYNNEI. V was clipped by 6 bases and J by 0 bases, with 12 bases between them. CDR3 coding DNA: TGTGCCAGCAGCCCCCACCGATCCTCTGGGGCCAACGTCCTGACTTTC. Its protein is CASSPHRSSGANVLTF.

Comment on this clone: A far larger clone differs by one base, so this is likely a read error. Other DNA variants within this sample encode the same CDR3. V and J are TRBV28 and TRBJ2-5; tentative D call: TRBD2 (6 bases). V gave up 6 bases and J gave up 5 bases, with 19 bases separating them. The CDR3 has 15 amino acids. Germline loops: CDR1 MDHEN, CDR2 SYDVKM. Here the CDR3 reads CASRPRLVGAETQYF. For the CDR3, the DNA is TGTGCCAGCAGGCCAAGACTAGTCGGGGCGGAGACCCAGTACTTC.

A few counts support this clone. The chain combines TRBV20-1 with TRBJ2-7; D remains ambiguous. Trimming pared 5 bases from V and 0 bases from J, leaving 5 bases between. The CDR3 sequence is 11 residues long. Germline CDR1 reads DFQATT; CDR2 reads SNEGSKA (reference sequence). CDR3 nucleotides: TGCAGTGCTGAACACTCCTACGAGCAGTACTTC. It translates to CSAEHSYEQYF.

The V and J genes are TRBV5-6 and TRBJ1-2; tentatively, D is TRBD1 (6 bases). The CDR3 runs to 13 residues. V lost 4 bases, J lost 8 bases, and 15 bases lay in between. The V gene's germline CDR1 is SGHDT and CDR2 YYEEEE. As DNA, the CDR3 is TGTGCCAGCAGCCCGGGGGGGCAAAGGGGCTACACCTTC. Protein: CASSPGGQRGYTF.